The rows below give T cell receptor beta chains drawn from one sample of a study of cytomegalovirus exposure and HLA in healthy donors. Profiling relied on immunoSEQ multiplex PCR, and the TCRdb table lists in-frame clones only, not all of them. The data hold roughly 200,000 clones, with approximately 77% observed a single time. The sample consisted of PBMCs. Every receptor here comes from a man aged 40-49 years in good health and CMV-seropositive. The CDR3 runs from the conserved cysteine through the conserved F or W. D genes are given only for firm matches. The size of a clone is reported for some rows only, either as once, few or many, or as a class for expanded clones.

.	TRBV7-8	.	TRBJ1-4	TGTGCCAGCAGCTTAGCTCCAGAAAAACTGTTTTTT	CASSLAPEKLFF
.	TRBV4-1	TRBD1	TRBJ1-5	TGCGCCAGCAGCCAAGTGACAGGGGCCAATCAGCCCCAGCATTTT	CASSQVTGANQPQHF
once	TRBV19	TRBD2	TRBJ2-5	TGTGCCAGTAGTCCCGGGGGGAGGATAGGGACCCAGTACTTC	CASSPGGRIGTQYF
.	TRBV7-2	TRBD2	TRBJ2-4	TGTGCCAGCAGCCAAACTAGCGGAGATAGACAGTACTTC	CASSQTSGDRQYF
.	TRBV6-1	TRBD1	TRBJ1-2	TGTGCCAGCAGTGAGATTCGACAGGGAGCGCGCGGCTACACCTTC	CASSEIRQGARGYTF
.	TRBV6-4	.	TRBJ2-6	TGTGCCAGCAGTGAGAGGGCTGGGGCCAACGTCCTGACTTTC	CASSERAGANVLTF
.	TRBV4-1	TRBD2	TRBJ2-2	TGCGCCAGCAGCCGACTAGCGGGGAACACCGGGGAGCTGTTTTTT	CASSRLAGNTGELFF
.	TRBV19	TRBD1	TRBJ1-5	TGTGCCAGTAGTATTTTATCGTCACAGGGGAATCAGCCCCAGCATTTT	CASSILSSQGNQPQHF
.	TRBV2	.	TRBJ2-7	TGTGCCAGCAGTTTAGATCCAGGGGAGAGCTCCTACGAGCAGTACTTC	CASSLDPGESSYEQYF
.	TRBV6-1	.	TRBJ2-7	TGTGCCACTTCGACACTGCAAACCTACGAGCAGTACTTC	CATSTLQTYEQYF
.	TRBV6-6	TRBD1	TRBJ1-2	TGTGCCAGCAGTTACTCGACAGGGGAGGACTATGGCTACACCTTC	CASSYSTGEDYGYTF
few	TRBV11-2	.	TRBJ2-5	TGTGCCAGCAGCTTTCCAGGGGCCCAAGAGACCCAGTACTTC	CASSFPGAQETQYF
.	TRBV5-1	TRBD1	TRBJ1-2	TGCGCCAGCAGCTTAGGACAGGAGATCTATGGCTACACCTTC	CASSLGQEIYGYTF
.	TRBV5-1	TRBD2	TRBJ2-7	TGCGCCAGCGCTAGTGGGGGAGGGGCTCTGTACGAGCAGTACTTC	CASASGGGALYEQYF
.	TRBV10-3	.	TRBJ2-7	TGTGCCATCATGGGCGACCGTCCCCCACGCTACGAGCAGTACTTC	CAIMGDRPPRYEQYF
.	TRBV18	TRBD1	TRBJ2-1	TGTGCCAGCTCACCACAGGGACAGGGGGTGATAGGTGAGCAGTTCTTC	CASSPQGQGVIGEQFF
.	TRBV5-1	.	TRBJ2-2	TGCGCCAGCAGCCCTACTTATCGAGCATCCACCGGGGAGCTGTTTTTT	CASSPTYRASTGELFF
once	TRBV7-6	.	TRBJ2-7	TGTGCCAGCAGCTTAGGGACAATCAGACTCTACGAGCAGTACTTC	CASSLGTIRLYEQYF
.	TRBV5-4	.	TRBJ2-7	TGTGCCAGCAGATTAGGTGGAGGACCTTACTACGAGCAGTACTTC	CASRLGGGPYYEQYF
.	TRBV30	.	TRBJ2-2	TGTGCCTGGAGTGCCGCGGGACTCCGGGAAACCGGGGAGCTGTTTTTT	CAWSAAGLRETGELFF
few	TRBV6-6	.	TRBJ1-4	TGTGCCAGCAGGCTCGGGACACCAAATGAAAAACTGTTTTTT	CASRLGTPNEKLFF
.	TRBV2	.	TRBJ2-5	TGTGCCAGCAGCCCCACAGGGACCCAGGGAGAGACCCAGTACTTC	CASSPTGTQGETQYF
.	TRBV5-1	.	TRBJ1-1	TGCGCCAGCAGCTTGGTACTTATGGGGGAGGGTGAAGCTTTCTTT	CASSLVLMGEGEAFF
.	TRBV19	TRBD1	TRBJ1-2	TGTGCCAGTAGCCCCATTATAGGGGGCGCGAGTGGCTACACCTTC	CASSPIIGGASGYTF
.	TRBV2	.	TRBJ2-1	TGTGCCAGCAGTGTGACAGGGAGGTACAATGAGCAGTTCTTC	CASSVTGRYNEQFF
.	TRBV11-3	TRBD1	TRBJ2-5	TGTGCCAGCAGCTTACGGACAGGGGGAAATCAAGAGACCCAGTACTTC	CASSLRTGGNQETQYF
few	TRBV5-1	.	TRBJ2-3	TGCGCCAGCAGCTTGGCTGGACTCCCACAGGGAGATACGCAGTATTTT	CASSLAGLPQGDTQYF
.	TRBV2	.	TRBJ1-4	TGTGCCAGCAGGAACCGAGCCGGGAGACCGAATGAAAAACTGTTTTTT	CASRNRAGRPNEKLFF
.	TRBV6-5	TRBD2	TRBJ2-7	TGTGCCAGCAGTTCCCCCAGCGAGCGGGGGAGCTACGAGCAGTACTTC	CASSSPSERGSYEQYF
.	TRBV7-9	TRBD1	TRBJ1-5	TGTGCCAGCAGCACCGGGACAGGGGTTAGCAATCAGCCCCAGCATTTT	CASSTGTGVSNQPQHF
.	TRBV7-9	.	TRBJ2-5	TGTGCCAGCAGCCCCGGGGGTAAGACCCAGTACTTC	CASSPGGKTQYF
.	TRBV7-6	TRBD2	TRBJ2-3	TGTGCCAGCAGCGGCGGACTAGCGGGGGGCACAGATACGCAGTATTTT	CASSGGLAGGTDTQYF